This T cell receptor (beta chain) is drawn from a study of identical twins. The V end was cut by 1 base, the J end by 2 bases, with 9 bases between. Germline V gives CDR1 SGHTA, CDR2 FQGNSA. CDR3 length: 14 residues. TCRdb redid the calling of the 5' RACE reads with MiXCR, one entry per CDR3 protein. The sample has hundreds of thousands of distinct CDR3 sequences, around 6.9% seen once; the top ten hold roughly 2%. The same data also contributed to another study, on yellow fever vaccine responses in identical twins.

The sample consisted of memory (CD45RO+) T cells sorted from blood. The chain is built from TRBV7-2 and TRBJ2-7; D remains ambiguous. The receptor was derived from a young woman in good health. This chain's CDR3 is CASSLGSKTYEQYF. In nucleotides, the CDR3 is TGTGCCAGCAGCTTAGGGTCTAAAACCTACGAGCAGTACTTC. Looking up the rest from reference TRBV7-2 and TRBJ2-7 gives the full variable domain: GAGVSQSPSNKVTEKGKDVELRCDPISGHTALYWYRQSLGQGLEFLIYFQGNSAPDKSGLPSDRFSAERTGGSVSTLTIQRTQQEDSAVYLCASSLGSKTYEQYFGPGTRLTVT.